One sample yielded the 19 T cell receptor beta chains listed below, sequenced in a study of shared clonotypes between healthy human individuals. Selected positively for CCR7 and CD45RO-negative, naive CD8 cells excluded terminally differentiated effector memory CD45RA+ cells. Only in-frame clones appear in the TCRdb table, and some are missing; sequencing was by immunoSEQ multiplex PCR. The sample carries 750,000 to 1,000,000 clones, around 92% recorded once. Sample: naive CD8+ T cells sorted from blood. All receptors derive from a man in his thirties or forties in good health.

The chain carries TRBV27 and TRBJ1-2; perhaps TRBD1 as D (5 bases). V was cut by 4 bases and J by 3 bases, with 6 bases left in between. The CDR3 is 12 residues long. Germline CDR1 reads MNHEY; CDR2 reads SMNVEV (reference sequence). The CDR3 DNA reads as TGTGCCAGCAGTTCGGGACACTATGGCTACACCTTC. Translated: CASSSGHYGYTF.

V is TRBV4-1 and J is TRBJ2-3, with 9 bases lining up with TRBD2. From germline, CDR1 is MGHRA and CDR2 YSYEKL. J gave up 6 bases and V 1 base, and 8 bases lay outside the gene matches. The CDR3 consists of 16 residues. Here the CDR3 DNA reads TGCGCCAGCAGCCAAGGAGCGGGAGGCAGTGGGGATACGCAGTATTTT. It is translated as CASSQGAGGSGDTQYF.

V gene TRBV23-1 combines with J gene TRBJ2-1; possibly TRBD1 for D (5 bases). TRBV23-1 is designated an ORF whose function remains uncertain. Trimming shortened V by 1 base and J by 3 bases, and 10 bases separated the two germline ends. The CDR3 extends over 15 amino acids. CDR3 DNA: TGCGCCAGCAGTCAATTAAGGGGTGGCTACAATGAGCAGTTCTTC. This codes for CASSQLRGGYNEQFF.

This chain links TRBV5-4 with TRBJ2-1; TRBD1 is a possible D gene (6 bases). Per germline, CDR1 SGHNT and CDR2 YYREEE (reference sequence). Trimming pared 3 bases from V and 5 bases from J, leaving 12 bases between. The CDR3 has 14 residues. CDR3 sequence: CASSYRVYDNEQFF. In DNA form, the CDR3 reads TGTGCCAGCAGCTACAGGGTTTATGACAATGAGCAGTTCTTC.

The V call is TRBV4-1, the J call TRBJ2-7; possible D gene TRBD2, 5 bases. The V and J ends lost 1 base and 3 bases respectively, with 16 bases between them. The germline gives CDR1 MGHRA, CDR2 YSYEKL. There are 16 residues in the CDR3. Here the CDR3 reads CASSQVGGAIGYEQYF. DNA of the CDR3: TGCGCCAGCAGCCAAGTCGGAGGAGCCATAGGCTACGAGCAGTACTTC.

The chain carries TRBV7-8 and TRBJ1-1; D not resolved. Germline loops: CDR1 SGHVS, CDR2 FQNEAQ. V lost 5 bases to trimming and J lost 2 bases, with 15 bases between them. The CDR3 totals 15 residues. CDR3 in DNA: TGTGCCAGCAGCCCGTTTCCGCGGGCCAACACTGAAGCTTTCTTT. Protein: CASSPFPRANTEAFF.

In nucleotides, the CDR3 is TGTGCCAGCAGCTTCCCGGTGGGAACGGCCAAAAACATTCAGTACTTC. Its translation: CASSFPVGTAKNIQYF. V usage is TRBV5-6 and J usage is TRBJ2-4; unclear D gene. Trimming removed 2 bases from V and 1 base from J, with 13 bases in between. CDR3 length: 16 residues. Germline values: CDR1 SGHDT, CDR2 YYEEEE.

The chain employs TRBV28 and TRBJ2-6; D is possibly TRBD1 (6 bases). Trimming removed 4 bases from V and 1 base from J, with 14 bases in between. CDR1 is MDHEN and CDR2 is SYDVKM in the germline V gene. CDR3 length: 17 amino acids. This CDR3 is CASSSRNRASGANVLTF. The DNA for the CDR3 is TGTGCCAGCAGTTCACGGAACAGGGCGTCTGGGGCCAACGTCCTGACTTTC.

CDR3 amino acids: CAISDREGGTQYF. The CDR3 DNA follows: TGTGCCATCAGTGACAGGGAGGGCGGTACGCAGTATTTT. This chain joins TRBV10-3 and TRBJ2-3; 7 positions agree with TRBD2. Germline V lookup: CDR1 ENHRY, CDR2 SYGVKD. V shed 3 bases, J shed 8 bases, and the junction held 5 bases outside the gene matches. This CDR3 is built from 13 residues.

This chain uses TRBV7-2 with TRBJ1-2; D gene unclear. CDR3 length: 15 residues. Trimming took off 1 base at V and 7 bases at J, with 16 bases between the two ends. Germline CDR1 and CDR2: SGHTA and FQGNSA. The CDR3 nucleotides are TGTGCCAGCAGCTTAGGGTTCCACGAGGGCGTTGGCTACACCTTC. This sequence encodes CASSLGFHEGVGYTF.

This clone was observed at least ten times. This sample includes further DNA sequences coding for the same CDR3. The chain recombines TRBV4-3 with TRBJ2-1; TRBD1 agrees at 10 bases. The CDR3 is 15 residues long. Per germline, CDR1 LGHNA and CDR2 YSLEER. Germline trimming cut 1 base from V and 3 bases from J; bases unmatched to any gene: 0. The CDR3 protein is CASSQGTGGYNEQFF. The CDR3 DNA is TGCGCCAGCAGCCAAGGGACAGGGGGCTACAATGAGCAGTTCTTC.

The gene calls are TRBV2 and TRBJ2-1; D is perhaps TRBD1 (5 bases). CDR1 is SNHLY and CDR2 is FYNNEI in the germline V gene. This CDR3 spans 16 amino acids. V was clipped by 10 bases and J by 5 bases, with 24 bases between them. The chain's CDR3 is CAIKGEVQGAHNEQFF. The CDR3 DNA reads TGTGCCATCAAAGGTGAGGTCCAAGGGGCTCACAATGAGCAGTTCTTC. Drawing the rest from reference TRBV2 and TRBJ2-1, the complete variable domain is EPEVTQTPSHQVTQMGQEVILRCVPISNHLYFYWYRQILGQKVEFLVSFYNNEISEKSEIFDDQFSVERPDGSNFTLKIRSTKLEDSAMYFCAIKGEVQGAHNEQFFGPGTRLTVL.

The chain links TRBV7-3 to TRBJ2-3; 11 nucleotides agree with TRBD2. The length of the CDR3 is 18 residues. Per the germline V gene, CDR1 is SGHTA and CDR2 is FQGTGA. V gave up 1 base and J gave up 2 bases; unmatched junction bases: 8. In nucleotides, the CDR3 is TGTGCCAGCAGCTTAAAGGGGCCTAGCGGGAGGCCCACAGATACGCAGTATTTT. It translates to CASSLKGPSGRPTDTQYF.

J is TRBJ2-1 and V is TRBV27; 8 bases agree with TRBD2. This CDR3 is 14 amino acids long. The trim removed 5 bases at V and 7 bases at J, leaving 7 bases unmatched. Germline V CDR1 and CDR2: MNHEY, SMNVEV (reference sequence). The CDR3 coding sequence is TGTGCCAGCAGTCTTTCCGGGACTAGGAATGAGCAGTTCTTC. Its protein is CASSLSGTRNEQFF.

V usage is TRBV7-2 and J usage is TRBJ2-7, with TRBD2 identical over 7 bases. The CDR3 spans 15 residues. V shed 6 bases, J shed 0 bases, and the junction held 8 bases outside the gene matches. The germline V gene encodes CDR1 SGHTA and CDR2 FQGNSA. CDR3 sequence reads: CASRSGTTNSYEQYF. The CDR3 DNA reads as TGTGCCAGCAGATCCGGGACTACAAACTCCTACGAGCAGTACTTC.

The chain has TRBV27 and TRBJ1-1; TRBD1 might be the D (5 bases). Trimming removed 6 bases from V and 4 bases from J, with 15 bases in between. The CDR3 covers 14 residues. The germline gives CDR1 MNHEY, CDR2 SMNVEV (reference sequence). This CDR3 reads CASSLGVLGTEAFF. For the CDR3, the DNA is TGTGCCAGCAGCCTGGGGGTACTCGGCACTGAAGCTTTCTTT.

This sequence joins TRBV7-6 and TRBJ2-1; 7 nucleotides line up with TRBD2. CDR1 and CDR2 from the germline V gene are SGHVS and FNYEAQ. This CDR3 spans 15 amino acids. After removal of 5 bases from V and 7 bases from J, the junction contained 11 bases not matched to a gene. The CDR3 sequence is CASSPRLAGRNEQFF. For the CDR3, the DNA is TGTGCCAGCAGCCCAAGACTAGCAGGCCGGAATGAGCAGTTCTTC.

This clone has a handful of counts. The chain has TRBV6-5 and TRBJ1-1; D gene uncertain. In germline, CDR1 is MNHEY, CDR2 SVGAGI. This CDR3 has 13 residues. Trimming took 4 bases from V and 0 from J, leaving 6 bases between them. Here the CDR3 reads CASSLRLNTEAFF. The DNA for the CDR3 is TGTGCCAGCAGTTTGCGGCTGAACACTGAAGCTTTCTTT.

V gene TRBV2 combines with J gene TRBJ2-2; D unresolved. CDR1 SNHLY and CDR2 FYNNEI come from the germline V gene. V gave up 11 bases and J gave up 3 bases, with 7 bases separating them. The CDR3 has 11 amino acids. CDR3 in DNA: TGTGCCGGGGTGGACACCGGGGAGCTGTTTTTT. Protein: CAGVDTGELFF.